The 3 T cell receptor beta chains below come from one sample, sequenced in a study of regulatory T cells in long-lasting Graves disease. For TCR beta, libraries came from iRepertoire HTBI primers and Arm-PCR of CDR3 regions. TCRdb passed the multiplex PCR reads through MiXCR, listing each CDR3 protein once. This sample yields 550,000 to 650,000 distinct CDR3 sequences, of which about 16% are seen a single time; around 12% belongs to the top ten. Time point specified: newly diagnosed GD, antithyroid drugs for less than 3 months. RNA from PBMCs was the source of the TCR library. This same sample was also part of a study on T cells in Graves' hyperthyroidism and ophthalmopathy.

Sample: peripheral blood mononuclear cells (PBMCs), taken at new diagnosis, from a patient treated with antithyroid drugs. The receptors were gathered from a man between 18 and 29 years old with Graves disease.

The chain combines TRBV5-1 with TRBJ2-1, with a weak D call TRBD1 (6 bases). The CDR3 extends over 17 amino acids. Germline V CDR1 and CDR2: SGHRS, YFSETQ. With 1 base removed from V and 2 bases from J, the gap between germline ends came to 16 bases. The CDR3 sequence is CASSLIQGGATYNEQFF. CDR3 sequence (DNA): TGCGCCAGCAGCTTGATACAGGGTGGGGCCACCTACAATGAGCAGTTCTTC. Full variable domain (missing parts from reference TRBV5-1 and TRBJ2-1): KAGVTQTPRYLIKTRGQQVTLSCSPISGHRSVSWYQQTPGQGLQFLFEYFSETQRNKGNFPGRFSGRQFSNSRSEMNVSTLELGDSALYLCASSLIQGGATYNEQFFGPGTRLTVL.

At least ten counts were recorded for this clonotype. The genes are TRBV28 and TRBJ2-7; 7 nucleotides align to TRBD2. Germline CDR1 and CDR2: MDHEN and SYDVKM. This CDR3 spans 13 amino acids. V gave up 6 bases and J gave up 6 bases; unmatched junction bases: 8. The CDR3 DNA reads as TGTGCCAGCAGCCTTGGACTAGTGGGCGAGCAGTACTTC. This gives the protein CASSLGLVGEQYF. The variable domain in full, with the rest retrieved from reference TRBV28 and TRBJ2-7, is DVKVTQSSRYLVKRTGEKVFLECVQDMDHENMFWYRQDPGLGLRLIYFSYDVKMKEKGDIPEGYSVSREKKERFSLILESASTNQTSMYLCASSLGLVGEQYFGPGTRLTVT.

Ten or more counts support this clonotype. This chain links TRBV7-9 with TRBJ2-1, with 8 bases fitting TRBD2. CDR3 size: 17 residues. Germline V gene lookup returns CDR1 SEHNR and CDR2 FQNEAQ (reference sequence). Trimming took 2 bases from V and 3 from J; bases not matched to a gene: 9. The CDR3 DNA reads as TGTGCCAGCAGCTTAACCTCACTAGCGGAACTCTACAATGAGCAGTTCTTC. Protein: CASSLTSLAELYNEQFF. The complete variable domain, with remaining parts taken from reference TRBV7-9 and TRBJ2-1, reads DTGVSQNPRHKITKRGQNVTFRCDPISEHNRLYWYRQTLGQGPEFLTYFQNEAQLEKSRLLSDRFSAERPKGSFSTLEIQRTEQGDSAMYLCASSLTSLAELYNEQFFGPGTRLTVL.